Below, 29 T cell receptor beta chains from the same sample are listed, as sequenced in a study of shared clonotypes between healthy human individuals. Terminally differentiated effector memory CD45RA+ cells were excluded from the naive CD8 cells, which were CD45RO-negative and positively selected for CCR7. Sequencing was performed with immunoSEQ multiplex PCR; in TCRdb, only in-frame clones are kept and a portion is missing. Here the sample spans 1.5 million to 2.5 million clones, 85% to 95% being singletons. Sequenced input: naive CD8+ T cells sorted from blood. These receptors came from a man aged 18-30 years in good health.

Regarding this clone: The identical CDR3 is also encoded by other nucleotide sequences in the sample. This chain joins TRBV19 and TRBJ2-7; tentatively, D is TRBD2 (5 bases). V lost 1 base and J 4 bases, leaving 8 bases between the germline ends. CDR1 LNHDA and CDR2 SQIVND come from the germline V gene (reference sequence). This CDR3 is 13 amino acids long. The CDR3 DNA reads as TGTGCCAGTAGTATAGGGCTAGCATACGAGCAGTACTTC. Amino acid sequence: CASSIGLAYEQYF.

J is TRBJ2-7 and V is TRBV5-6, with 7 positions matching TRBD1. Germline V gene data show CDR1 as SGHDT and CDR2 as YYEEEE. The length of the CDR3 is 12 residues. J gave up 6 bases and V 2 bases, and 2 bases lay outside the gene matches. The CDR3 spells CASSFQGVEQYF. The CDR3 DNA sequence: TGTGCCAGCAGCTTCCAGGGGGTCGAGCAGTACTTC.

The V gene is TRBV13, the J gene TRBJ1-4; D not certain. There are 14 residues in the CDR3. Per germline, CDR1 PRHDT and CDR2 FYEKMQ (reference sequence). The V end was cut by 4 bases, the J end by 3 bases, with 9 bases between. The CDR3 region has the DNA TGTGCCAGCAGCTCAGACGGATCTAATGAAAAACTGTTTTTT. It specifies CASSSDGSNEKLFF.

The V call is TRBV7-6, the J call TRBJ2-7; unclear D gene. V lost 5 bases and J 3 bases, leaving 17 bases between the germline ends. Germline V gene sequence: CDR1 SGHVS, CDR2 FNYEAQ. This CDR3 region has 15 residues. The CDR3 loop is CASSMAGPVGYEQYF. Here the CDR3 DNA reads TGTGCCAGCAGCATGGCCGGTCCCGTGGGCTACGAGCAGTACTTC.

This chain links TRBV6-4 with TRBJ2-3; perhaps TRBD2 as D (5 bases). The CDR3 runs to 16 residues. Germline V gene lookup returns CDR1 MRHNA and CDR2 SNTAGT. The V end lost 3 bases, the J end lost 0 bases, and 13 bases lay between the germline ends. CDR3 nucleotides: TGTGCCAGCAGTGAAGTCCTAGCTTCCAGCACAGATACGCAGTATTTT. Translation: CASSEVLASSTDTQYF.

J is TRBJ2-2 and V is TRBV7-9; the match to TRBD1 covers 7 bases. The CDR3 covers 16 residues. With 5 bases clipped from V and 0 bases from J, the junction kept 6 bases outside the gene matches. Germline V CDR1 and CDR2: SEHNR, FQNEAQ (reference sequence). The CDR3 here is CASSPRTGSNTGELFF. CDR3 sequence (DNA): TGTGCCAGCAGCCCTCGGACAGGCTCGAACACCGGGGAGCTGTTTTTT.

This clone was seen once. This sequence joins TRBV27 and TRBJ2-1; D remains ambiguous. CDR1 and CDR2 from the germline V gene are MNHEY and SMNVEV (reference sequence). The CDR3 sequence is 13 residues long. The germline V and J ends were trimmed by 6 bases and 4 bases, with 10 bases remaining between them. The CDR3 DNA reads TGTGCCAGCAGAGAGGACCCTTACAATGAGCAGTTCTTC. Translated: CASREDPYNEQFF.

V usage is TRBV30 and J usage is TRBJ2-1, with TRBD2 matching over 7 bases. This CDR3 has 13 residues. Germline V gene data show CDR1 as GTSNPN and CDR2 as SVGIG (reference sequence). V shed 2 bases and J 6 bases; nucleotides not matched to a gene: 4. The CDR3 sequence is CAWSLGTTNEQFF. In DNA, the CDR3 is TGTGCCTGGAGTCTAGGGACTACCAATGAGCAGTTCTTC.

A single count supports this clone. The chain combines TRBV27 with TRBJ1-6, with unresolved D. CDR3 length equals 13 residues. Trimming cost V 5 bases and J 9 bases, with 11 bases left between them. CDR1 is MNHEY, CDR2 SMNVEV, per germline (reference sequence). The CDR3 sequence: CASSPSTGSPLHF. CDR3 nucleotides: TGTGCCAGCAGTCCGAGTACGGGTTCACCCCTCCACTTT.

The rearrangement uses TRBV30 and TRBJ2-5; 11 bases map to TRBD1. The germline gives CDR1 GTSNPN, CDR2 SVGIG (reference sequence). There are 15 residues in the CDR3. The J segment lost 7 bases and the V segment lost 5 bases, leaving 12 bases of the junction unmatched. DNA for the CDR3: TGTGCCTGGGAACTCGGACAGGGGGCCCCCTTGACCCAGTACTTC. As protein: CAWELGQGAPLTQYF.

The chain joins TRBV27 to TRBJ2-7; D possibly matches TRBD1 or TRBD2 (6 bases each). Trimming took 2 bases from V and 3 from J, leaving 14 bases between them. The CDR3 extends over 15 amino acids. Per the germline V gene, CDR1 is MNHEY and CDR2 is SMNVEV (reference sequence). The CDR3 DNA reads TGTGCCAGCAGTTTACTAGGGGGGAGCGTCTACGAGCAGTACTTC. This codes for CASSLLGGSVYEQYF.

CDR3 sequence: CASSQASGLLSYEQYF. CDR3 DNA: TGCGCCAGCAGCCAAGCTTCCGGACTCCTAAGCTACGAGCAGTACTTC. The chain is built from TRBV4-1 and TRBJ2-7; a weak D match, TRBD2 (5 bases). V was pared by 1 base and J by 3 bases, with 16 bases between. CDR1 and CDR2 from the germline V gene are MGHRA and YSYEKL. The CDR3 covers 16 residues.

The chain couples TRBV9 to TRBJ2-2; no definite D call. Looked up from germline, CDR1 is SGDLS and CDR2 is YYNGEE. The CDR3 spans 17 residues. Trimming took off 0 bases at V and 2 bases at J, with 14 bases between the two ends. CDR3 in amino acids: CASSVDPQTSNTGELFF. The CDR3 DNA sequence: TGTGCCAGCAGCGTAGACCCACAGACCAGCAACACCGGGGAGCTGTTTTTT.

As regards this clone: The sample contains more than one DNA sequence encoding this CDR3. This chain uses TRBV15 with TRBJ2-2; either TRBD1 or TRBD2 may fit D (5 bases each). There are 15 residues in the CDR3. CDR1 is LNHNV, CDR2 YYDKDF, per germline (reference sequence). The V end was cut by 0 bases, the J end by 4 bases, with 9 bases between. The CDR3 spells CATSRDRGGTGELFF. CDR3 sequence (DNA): TGTGCCACCAGCAGAGATCGGGGCGGCACCGGGGAGCTGTTTTTT.

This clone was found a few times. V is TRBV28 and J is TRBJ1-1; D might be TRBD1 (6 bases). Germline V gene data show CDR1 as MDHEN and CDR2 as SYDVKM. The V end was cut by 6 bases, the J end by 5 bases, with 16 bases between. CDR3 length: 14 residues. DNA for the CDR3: TGTGCCAGCAGGCATCCGGGACAAGGAACTGAAGCTTTCTTT. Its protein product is CASRHPGQGTEAFF.

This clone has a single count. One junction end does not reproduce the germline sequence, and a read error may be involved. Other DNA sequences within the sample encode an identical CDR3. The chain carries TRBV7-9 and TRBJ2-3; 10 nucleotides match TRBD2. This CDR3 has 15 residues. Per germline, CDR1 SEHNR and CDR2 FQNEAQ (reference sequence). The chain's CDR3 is CASSVAGGSTDTQYF. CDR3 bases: TGTGCCAGCAGCGTAGCGGGGGGTAGCACAGATACGCAGTATTTT.

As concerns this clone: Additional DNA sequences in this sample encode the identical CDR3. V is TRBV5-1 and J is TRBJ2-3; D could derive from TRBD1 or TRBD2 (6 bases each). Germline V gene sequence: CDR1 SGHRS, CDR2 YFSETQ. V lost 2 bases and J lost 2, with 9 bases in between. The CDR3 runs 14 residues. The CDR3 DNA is TGCGCCAGCAGCTTTTGGGGGGCCACAGATACGCAGTATTTT. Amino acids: CASSFWGATDTQYF.

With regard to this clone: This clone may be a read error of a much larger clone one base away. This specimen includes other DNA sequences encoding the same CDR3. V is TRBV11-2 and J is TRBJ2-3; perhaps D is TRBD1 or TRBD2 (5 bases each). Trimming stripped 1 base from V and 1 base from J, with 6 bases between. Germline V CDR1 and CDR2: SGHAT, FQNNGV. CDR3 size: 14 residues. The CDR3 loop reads CASSLGGGTDTQYF. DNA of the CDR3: TGTGCCAGCAGCTTAGGAGGGGGCACAGATACGCAGTATTTT.

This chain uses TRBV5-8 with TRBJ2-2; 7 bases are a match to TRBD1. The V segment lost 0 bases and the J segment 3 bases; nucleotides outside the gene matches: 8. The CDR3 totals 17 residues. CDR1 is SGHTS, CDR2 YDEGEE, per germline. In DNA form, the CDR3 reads TGTGCCAGCAGCTTGGTTGGACAGGTAGTACACACCGGGGAGCTGTTTTTT. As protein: CASSLVGQVVHTGELFF. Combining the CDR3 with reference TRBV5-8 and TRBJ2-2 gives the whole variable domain EAGVTQSPTHLIKTRGQQATLRCSPISGHTSVYWYQQALGLGLQFLLWYDEGEERNRGNFPPRFSGRQFPNYSSELNVNALELEDSALYLCASSLVGQVVHTGELFFGEGSRLTVL.

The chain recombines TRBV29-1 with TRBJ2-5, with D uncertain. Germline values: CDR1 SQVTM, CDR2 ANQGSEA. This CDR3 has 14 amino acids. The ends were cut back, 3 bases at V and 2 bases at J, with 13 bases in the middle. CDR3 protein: CSVDAGRTQETQYF. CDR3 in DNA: TGCAGCGTTGATGCCGGCAGAACTCAAGAGACCCAGTACTTC. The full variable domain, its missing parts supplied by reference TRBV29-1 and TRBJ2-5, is SAVISQKPSRDICQRGTSLTIQCQVDSQVTMMFWYRQQPGQSLTLIATANQGSEATYESGFVIDKFPISRPNLTFSTLTVSNMSPEDSSIYLCSVDAGRTQETQYFGPGTRLLVL.

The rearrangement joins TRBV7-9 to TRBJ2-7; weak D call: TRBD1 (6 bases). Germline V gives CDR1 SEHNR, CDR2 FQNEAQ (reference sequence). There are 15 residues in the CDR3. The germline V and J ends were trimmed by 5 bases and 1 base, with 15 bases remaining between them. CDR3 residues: CASSPRDRSSYEQYF. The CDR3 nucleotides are TGTGCCAGCAGCCCCCGCGACAGGAGTTCCTACGAGCAGTACTTC.

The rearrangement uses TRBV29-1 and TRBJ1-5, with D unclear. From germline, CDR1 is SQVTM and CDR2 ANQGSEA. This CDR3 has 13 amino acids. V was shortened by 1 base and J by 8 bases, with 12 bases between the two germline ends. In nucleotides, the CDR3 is TGCAGCGTTGAAGCCGGGTTCGGGGAGCCCCAGCATTTT. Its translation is CSVEAGFGEPQHF.

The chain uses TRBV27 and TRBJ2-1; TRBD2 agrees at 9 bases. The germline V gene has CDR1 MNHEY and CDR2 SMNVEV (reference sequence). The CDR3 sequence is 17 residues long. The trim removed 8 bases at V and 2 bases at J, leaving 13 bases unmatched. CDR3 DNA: TGTGCCAGCGGGATCAGGGGTCTAGCGGGGACCTACAATGAGCAGTTCTTC. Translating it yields CASGIRGLAGTYNEQFF.

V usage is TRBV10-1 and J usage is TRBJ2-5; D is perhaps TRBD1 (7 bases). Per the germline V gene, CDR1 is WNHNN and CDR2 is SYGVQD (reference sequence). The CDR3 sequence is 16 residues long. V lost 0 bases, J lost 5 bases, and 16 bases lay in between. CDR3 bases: TGCGCCAGCAGTGAGTCGTTGGAGGGGGCCTTGGAGACCCAGTACTTC. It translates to CASSESLEGALETQYF.

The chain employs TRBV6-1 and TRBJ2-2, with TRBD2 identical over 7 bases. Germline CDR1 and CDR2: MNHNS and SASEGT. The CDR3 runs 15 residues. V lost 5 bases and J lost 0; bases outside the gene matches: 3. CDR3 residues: CASSWTRANTGELFF. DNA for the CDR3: TGTGCCAGCAGTTGGACTAGAGCGAACACCGGGGAGCTGTTTTTT.

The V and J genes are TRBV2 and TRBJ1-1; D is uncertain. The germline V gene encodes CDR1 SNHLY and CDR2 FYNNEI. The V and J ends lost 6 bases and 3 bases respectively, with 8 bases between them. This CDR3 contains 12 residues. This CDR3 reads CASRGGYTEAFF. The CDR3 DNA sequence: TGTGCCAGCAGGGGCGGATACACTGAAGCTTTCTTT.

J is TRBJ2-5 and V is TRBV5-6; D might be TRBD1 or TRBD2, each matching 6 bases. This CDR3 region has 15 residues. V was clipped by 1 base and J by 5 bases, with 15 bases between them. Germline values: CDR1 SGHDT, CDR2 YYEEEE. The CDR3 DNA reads TGTGCCAGCAGCTTGCCAGGAGGAGGGGGGGAGACCCAGTACTTC. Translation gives CASSLPGGGGETQYF.

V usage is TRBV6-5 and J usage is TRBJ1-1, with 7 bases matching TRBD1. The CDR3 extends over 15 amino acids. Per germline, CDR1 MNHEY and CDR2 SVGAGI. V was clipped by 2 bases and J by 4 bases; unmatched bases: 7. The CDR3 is CASSYRQGGGTEAFF. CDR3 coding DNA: TGTGCCAGCAGTTACAGACAGGGTGGTGGCACTGAAGCTTTCTTT.

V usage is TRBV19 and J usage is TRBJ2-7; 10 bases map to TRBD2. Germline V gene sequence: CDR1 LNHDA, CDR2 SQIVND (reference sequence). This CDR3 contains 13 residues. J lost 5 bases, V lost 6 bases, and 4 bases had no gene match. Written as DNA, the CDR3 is TGTGCCAGTAGAGCGGGAGGGCCGCACGAGCAGTACTTC. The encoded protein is CASRAGGPHEQYF.